This T cell receptor beta chain was captured in a study of identical twins. Healthy Caucasians alone served as donors. This clonotype occurred a few times. The germline CDR1 and CDR2 sequences are MNHEY and SVGAGI. The trim removed 0 bases at V and 3 bases at J, leaving 10 bases unmatched. There are 17 residues in the CDR3. TCRdb re-analysed the 5' RACE reads in MiXCR, keeping a single row per CDR3 protein. The table lists fewer than 550,000 distinct CDR3 sequences, 14% of them singletons. These records were also assigned to another study, of yellow fever vaccine responses in identical twins.

The TCR originated in a woman younger than 30 in good health. This rearrangement joins TRBV6-5 to TRBJ2-7, with 8 bases fitting TRBD1. Material: CD4+ T cells sorted from blood. CDR3 nucleotide sequence: TGTGCCAGCAGTTACTCCGAAGGGACAGGAGCTCGCTACGAGCAGTACTTC. Translated, it gives CASSYSEGTGARYEQYF.